Presented here are 20 T cell receptor beta chains from one specimen sequenced in a study of T-cell reconstitution after alpha-beta-depleted transplantation in children. Unique molecular identifiers were used in preparing the TCRbeta library. TCRdb reprocessed the PCR reads via MiXCR and lists one record per CDR3 protein. The sample has some 490,000 distinct CDR3 sequences; approximately 12% are singletons. The specimen was PBMCs from the stem cell graft donor, collected from the stem cell graft. The receptors come from a human donor who donated a stem cell graft to a child with combined immunodeficiency.

The genes are TRBV6-2 or TRBV6-3 and TRBJ2-3; TRBD2 is a possible D gene (6 bases). Trimming stripped 5 bases from V and 4 bases from J, with 7 bases between. This CDR3 has 12 residues. Germline CDR1 MNHEY, CDR2 SVGEGT. The CDR3 loop reads CASSRLADTQYF. The CDR3 bases are TGTGCCAGCAGTCGACTAGCAGATACGCAGTATTTT.

This clonotype has a handful of counts. The chain joins TRBV30 to TRBJ2-7, with D perhaps TRBD1 (6 bases). In germline, CDR1 is GTSNPN, CDR2 SVGIG (reference sequence). The CDR3 sequence is 11 residues long. With 0 bases removed from V and 6 bases from J, the gap between germline ends came to 6 bases. CDR3 protein: CAWSVQGEQYF. The DNA for the CDR3 is TGTGCCTGGAGTGTACAGGGCGAGCAGTACTTC.

V gene TRBV5-1 combines with J gene TRBJ2-5; possibly TRBD2 for D (7 bases). Germline CDR1 SGHRS, CDR2 YFSETQ. V gave up 2 bases and J gave up 5 bases, with 16 bases separating them. The CDR3 is 15 amino acids. The CDR3 DNA follows: TGCGCCAGCAGCTTTCGGGGGGCCGCCGGGGAGACCCAGTACTTC. This translates into CASSFRGAAGETQYF.

This clonotype was picked up many times. This sequence joins TRBV11-2 and TRBJ2-7; D is possibly TRBD1 (5 bases). The CDR3 runs 14 residues. V lost 1 base, J lost 6 bases, and 13 bases lay in between. In germline, CDR1 is SGHAT, CDR2 FQNNGV. In nucleotides, the CDR3 is TGTGCCAGCAGCTTAGTAGCAGGTCAGGGCGAGCAGTACTTC. Its translation is CASSLVAGQGEQYF.

The chain recombines TRBV5-1 with TRBJ1-1; D is uncertain. Germline-derived CDR1 and CDR2 are SGHRS and YFSETQ. The CDR3 consists of 13 residues. V was cut by 0 bases and J by 6 bases, with 9 bases left in between. CDR3: CASSLAGEAEAFF. In nucleotides, the CDR3 is TGCGCCAGCAGCTTGGCCGGGGAGGCTGAAGCTTTCTTT. Complete variable domain (other parts from reference TRBV5-1 and TRBJ1-1): KAGVTQTPRYLIKTRGQQVTLSCSPISGHRSVSWYQQTPGQGLQFLFEYFSETQRNKGNFPGRFSGRQFSNSRSEMNVSTLELGDSALYLCASSLAGEAEAFFGQGTRLTVV.

V is TRBV12-3 or TRBV12-4 and J is TRBJ2-3; no firm D call. V shed 5 bases and J shed 1 base, with 10 bases lying between them. This CDR3 is built from 14 residues. The CDR3 loop reads CASSPGSRTDTQYF. In DNA form, the CDR3 reads TGTGCCAGCAGTCCAGGATCCCGCACAGATACGCAGTATTTT.

The chain combines TRBV20-1 with TRBJ2-5; tentatively, D is TRBD1 (6 bases). The V end was cut by 5 bases, the J end by 1 base, with 14 bases between. CDR3 length equals 14 residues. Germline V gene data show CDR1 as DFQATT and CDR2 as SNEGSKA (reference sequence). This CDR3 is CSARSRGGQETQYF. CDR3 DNA sequence: TGCAGTGCTCGGTCTAGAGGGGGCCAAGAGACCCAGTACTTC.

This clonotype came up many times. The chain couples TRBV12-3 or TRBV12-4 to TRBJ2-3; no reliable D call. The V end was cut by 4 bases, the J end by 2 bases, with 16 bases between. There are 16 residues in the CDR3. Here the CDR3 reads CASSSNRIGATDTQYF. The DNA of the CDR3 is TGTGCCAGCAGTTCGAACCGAATAGGAGCCACAGATACGCAGTATTTT.

This clonotype was seen more than once but under ten times. The rearrangement uses TRBV5-1 and TRBJ2-1; TRBD2 matches at 11 bases. The germline V gene has CDR1 SGHRS and CDR2 YFSETQ. The CDR3 has 14 amino acids. The V segment lost 5 bases and the J segment 6 bases; nucleotides outside the gene matches: 4. The CDR3 is CASRASGRINEQFF. CDR3 coding DNA: TGCGCCAGCAGGGCTAGCGGGAGGATCAATGAGCAGTTCTTC.

This clonotype was seen repeatedly, ten times or more. The chain joins TRBV2 to TRBJ2-6; D uncertain. The germline V and J ends were trimmed by 8 bases and 2 bases, with 19 bases remaining between them. This CDR3 region has 17 residues. CDR1 and CDR2 (germline): SNHLY, FYNNEI. Written as DNA, the CDR3 is TGTGCCAGCTTAACGCTTCGATCGGAACCTGGGGCCAACGTCCTGACTTTC. The encoded protein is CASLTLRSEPGANVLTF.

This clonotype has more than one count but fewer than ten. This rearrangement joins TRBV7-9 to TRBJ2-2; 7 bases align to TRBD1. The CDR3 is 16 amino acids. Germline V gene lookup returns CDR1 SEHNR and CDR2 FQNEAQ (reference sequence). V lost 5 bases, J lost 0 bases, and 6 bases stayed unmatched. The CDR3 here is CASSRSGQTNTGELFF. Here the CDR3 DNA reads TGTGCCAGCAGCCGGTCGGGACAGACGAACACCGGGGAGCTGTTTTTT.

This clonotype has just a few counts. The chain is built from TRBV6-1 and TRBJ2-5; D might be TRBD1 (6 bases). This CDR3 region has 14 residues. The germline V gene has CDR1 MNHNS and CDR2 SASEGT. The V and J ends lost 7 bases and 3 bases respectively, with 15 bases between them. DNA for the CDR3: TGTGCCAGCACCTTTGGACAGTACAAAGAGACCCAGTACTTC. It yields the protein CASTFGQYKETQYF.

There are many counts of this clonotype. The chain combines TRBV7-2 with TRBJ1-1; no definite D call. With 1 base removed from V and 5 bases from J, the gap between germline ends came to 11 bases. This CDR3 is built from 14 residues. The V gene's germline CDR1 is SGHTA and CDR2 FQGNSA. This CDR3 reads CASSLVTGMTEAFF. The DNA of the CDR3 is TGTGCCAGCAGCTTAGTGACGGGGATGACTGAAGCTTTCTTT.

As for this clonotype: The junction shows a germline mismatch at one end, possibly a read error. The CDR3 DNA is TGCTGTGCTAGAGGCCCACTAGCAAGGTCCTACAATGAGCAGTTCTTC. Its translation is CCARGPLARSYNEQFF. The chain employs TRBV20-1 and TRBJ2-1, with a possible D match to TRBD2 (6 bases). From germline, CDR1 is DFQATT and CDR2 SNEGSKA (reference sequence). This CDR3 is built from 16 residues.

V is TRBV4-3 and J is TRBJ1-2, with D possibly matching TRBD1 (5 bases). The CDR3 has 16 amino acids. Germline CDR1 reads LGHNA; CDR2 reads YSLEER. The germline V and J ends were trimmed by 0 bases and 4 bases, with 15 bases remaining between them. The CDR3 protein is CASSQDFGREAYGYTF. CDR3 bases: TGCGCCAGCAGCCAAGATTTCGGCAGGGAAGCCTATGGCTACACCTTC.

The rearrangement links TRBV20-1 to TRBJ2-3; TRBD2 aligns across 13 bases. The CDR3 loop spans 18 amino acids. CDR1 is DFQATT, CDR2 SNEGSKA, per germline (reference sequence). Trimming at V came to 2 bases and at J to 4 bases, leaving 12 bases not matched to a gene. CDR3 loop: CSARPYSGTSGAADTQYF. CDR3 DNA: TGCAGTGCTAGACCATACTCCGGGACTAGCGGGGCTGCAGATACGCAGTATTTT.

This clonotype was counted between two and nine times. V usage is TRBV4-2 and J usage is TRBJ2-2, with TRBD1 as a possible D gene (6 bases). CDR3 length: 15 residues. V lost 6 bases and J 6 bases, leaving 17 bases between the germline ends. Germline V gives CDR1 LGHNA, CDR2 YNFKEQ. CDR3 region: CASSLGTGYSGELFF. Here the CDR3 DNA reads TGTGCCAGCAGTCTCGGCACAGGGTATTCCGGGGAGCTGTTTTTT.

A few counts support this clonotype. The V call is TRBV27, the J call TRBJ2-2, with 10 positions matching TRBD1. CDR1 and CDR2 from the germline V gene are MNHEY and SMNVEV (reference sequence). J lost 4 bases, V lost 5 bases, and 4 bases had no gene match. The CDR3 sequence is 15 residues long. The CDR3 coding sequence is TGTGCCAGCAGTCGGGACAGGGGAGGCACCGGGGAGCTGTTTTTT. Protein product: CASSRDRGGTGELFF.

Many counts were recorded for this clonotype. This sequence joins TRBV12-3 or TRBV12-4 and TRBJ2-6; perhaps TRBD1 as D (6 bases). V shed 8 bases and J shed 0 bases, with 11 bases lying between them. The CDR3 is 15 residues long. The CDR3 reads CASYDRYSGANVLTF. The CDR3 coding sequence is TGTGCCAGCTACGACAGGTACTCTGGGGCCAACGTCCTGACTTTC.

This clonotype was seen only a few times. This chain joins TRBV4-3 and TRBJ2-1; 7 bases match TRBD2. V was clipped by 1 base and J by 6 bases; unmatched bases: 3. The CDR3 consists of 14 residues. Germline CDR1 and CDR2: LGHNA and YSLEER. Here the CDR3 DNA reads TGCGCCAGCAGCCAAGTCCTAGCGGCCAATGAGCAGTTCTTC. Its protein product is CASSQVLAANEQFF.